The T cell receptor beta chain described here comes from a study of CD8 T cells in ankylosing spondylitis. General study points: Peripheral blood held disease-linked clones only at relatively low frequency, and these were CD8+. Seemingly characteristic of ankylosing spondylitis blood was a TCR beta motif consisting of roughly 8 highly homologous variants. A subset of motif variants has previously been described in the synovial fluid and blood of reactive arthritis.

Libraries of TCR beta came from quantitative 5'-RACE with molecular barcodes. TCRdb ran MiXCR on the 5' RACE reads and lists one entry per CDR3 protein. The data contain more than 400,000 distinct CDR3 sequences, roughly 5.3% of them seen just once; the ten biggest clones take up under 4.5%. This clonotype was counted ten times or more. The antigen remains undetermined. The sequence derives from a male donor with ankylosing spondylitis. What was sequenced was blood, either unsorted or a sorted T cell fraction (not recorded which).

CDR3 nucleotide sequence: TGCAGTGCGGGGGGACAGGGGGCCTACAATGAGCAGTTCTTC. This sequence encodes CSAGGQGAYNEQFF. The chain is built from TRBV20-1 and TRBJ2-1; TRBD1 matches at 11 bases. The V and J ends lost 6 bases and 2 bases, in that order; junction bases with no gene match: 3. Looked up from germline, CDR1 is DFQATT and CDR2 is SNEGSKA (reference sequence). The CDR3 totals 14 residues.